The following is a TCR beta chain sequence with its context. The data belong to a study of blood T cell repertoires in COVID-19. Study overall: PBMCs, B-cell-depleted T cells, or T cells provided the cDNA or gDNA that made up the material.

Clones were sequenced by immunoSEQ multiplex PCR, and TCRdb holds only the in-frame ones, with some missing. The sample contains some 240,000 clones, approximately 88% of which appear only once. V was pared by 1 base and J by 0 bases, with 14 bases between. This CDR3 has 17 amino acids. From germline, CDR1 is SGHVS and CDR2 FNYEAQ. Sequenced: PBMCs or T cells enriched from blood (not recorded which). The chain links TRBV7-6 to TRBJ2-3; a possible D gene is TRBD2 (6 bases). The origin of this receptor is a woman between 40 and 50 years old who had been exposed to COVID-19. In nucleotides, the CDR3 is TGTGCCAGCAGCTTAGTAGCCGTAGCGGCTAGCACAGATACGCAGTATTTT. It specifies CASSLVAVAASTDTQYF.